This TCR beta chain was recovered during a study of T cell repertoires in cytomegalovirus infection. Study-wide context: Matching HLA type, along with CMV infection, was indicated by public TCR beta signatures.

Each CDR3 protein gets one entry after TCRdb re-called the reads with MiXCR. Of 400,000 to 550,000 distinct CDR3 sequences listed, 11% are singletons. Whole-study findings and limits: Predominance within the ex vivo response was attributable to HLA-C-restricted CMV-specific TCR beta clonotypes.

This clonotype was seen many times. Its target is unknown. Trimming removed 0 bases from V and 5 bases from J, with 4 bases in between. The V gene's germline CDR1 is MNHEY and CDR2 SVGEGT. The CDR3 runs to 12 residues. The rearrangement joins TRBV6-2 or TRBV6-3 to TRBJ1-2, with unresolved D. Sequencing used PBMCs. The source is a human donor in good health (CMV status not recorded). Some clones in this sample may be carry-over from other donors' samples. CDR3 in amino acids: CASSYSGYGYTF. In DNA, the CDR3 is TGTGCCAGCAGTTACTCAGGGTATGGCTACACCTTC.